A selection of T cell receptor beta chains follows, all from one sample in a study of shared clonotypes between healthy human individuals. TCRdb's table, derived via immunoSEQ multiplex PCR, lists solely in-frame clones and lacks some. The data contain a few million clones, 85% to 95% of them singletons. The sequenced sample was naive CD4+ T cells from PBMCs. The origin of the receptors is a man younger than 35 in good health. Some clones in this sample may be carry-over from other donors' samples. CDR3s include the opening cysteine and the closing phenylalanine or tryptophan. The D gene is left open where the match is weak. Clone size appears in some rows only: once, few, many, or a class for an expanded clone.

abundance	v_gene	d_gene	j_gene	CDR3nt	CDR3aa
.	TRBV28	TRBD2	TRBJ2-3	TGTGCCAGCAGACCTAGCGGGGAGGGCTTGGATACGCAGTATTTT	CASRPSGEGLDTQYF
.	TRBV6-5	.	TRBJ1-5	TGTGCCAGCAGTTCCAGACAGGGCAATCAGCCCCAGCATTTT	CASSSRQGNQPQHF
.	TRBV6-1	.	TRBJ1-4	TGTGCCAGCAGTTTATCGGACAGCCTGAACGAAAAACTGTTTTTT	CASSLSDSLNEKLFF
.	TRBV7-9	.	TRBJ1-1	TGTGCCAGCAGCTTATCAGGGACGACGAACACTGAAGCTTTCTTT	CASSLSGTTNTEAFF
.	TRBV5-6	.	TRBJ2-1	TGTGCCAGCAGCTTTAACAATGAGCAGTTCTTC	CASSFNNEQFF
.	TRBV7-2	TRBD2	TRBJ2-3	TGTGCCAGCAGCTGGCTAGCGGGAGGGGGCACAGATACGCAGTATTTT	CASSWLAGGGTDTQYF
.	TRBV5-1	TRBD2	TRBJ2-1	TGCGCCAGCAGCATAGCGGGAGGGCCGGGTGAGCAGTTCTTC	CASSIAGGPGEQFF
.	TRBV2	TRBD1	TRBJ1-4	TGTGCCAGCAGTCCTAACAGGGGTACTAATGAAAAACTGTTTTTT	CASSPNRGTNEKLFF
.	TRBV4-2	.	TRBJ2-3	TGTGCCAGCAGCCAAGATCTAATAGCGGCAAGCACAGATACGCAGTATTTT	CASSQDLIAASTDTQYF
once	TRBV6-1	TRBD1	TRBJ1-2	TGTGCCAGCAGGCCCAGGGACAGGATAAACGGCTACACCTTC	CASRPRDRINGYTF
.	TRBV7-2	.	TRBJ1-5	TGTGCCAGCAGCTATGATAGCAATCAGCCCCAGCATTTT	CASSYDSNQPQHF
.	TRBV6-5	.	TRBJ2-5	TGTGCCAGCAGTTACTCCTCACAGGGTGCAGAGACCCAGTACTTC	CASSYSSQGAETQYF
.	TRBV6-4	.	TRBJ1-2	TGTGCCAGCAGTACGGACAGCCAGAGAAACTATGGCTACACCTTC	CASSTDSQRNYGYTF
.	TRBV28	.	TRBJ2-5	TGTGCCAGCAGTCGGACATTGCAAGAGACCCAGTACTTC	CASSRTLQETQYF
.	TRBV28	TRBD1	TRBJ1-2	TGTGCCAGCAGCCGCAGCCCTACAGGGGTCTATGGCTACACCTTC	CASSRSPTGVYGYTF
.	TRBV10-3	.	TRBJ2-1	TGTGCCATCAGTGAGTCTCGGGAGAGGCAGTTCTTC	CAISESRERQFF
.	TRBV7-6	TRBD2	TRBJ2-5	TGTGCCAGCAGCTTAGCCCTAGCGGGAGTGGAAGAGACCCAGTACTTC	CASSLALAGVEETQYF
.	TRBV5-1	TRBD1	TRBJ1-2	TGCGCCAGCAGCACCGACAGGGGGGATTACTATGGCTACACCTTC	CASSTDRGDYYGYTF
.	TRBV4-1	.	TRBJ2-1	TGCGCCAGCAGCCAAAAGGGGCTTGCTTCCTACAATGAGCAGTTCTTC	CASSQKGLASYNEQFF
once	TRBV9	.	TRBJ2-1	TGTGCCAGCAGCGTAAGGAGCAACTACAATGAGCAGTTCTTC	CASSVRSNYNEQFF
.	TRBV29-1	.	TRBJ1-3	TGCAGCGTTGTTCAGTTCAACACCATATATTTT	CSVVQFNTIYF
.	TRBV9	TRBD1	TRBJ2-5	TGTGCCAGCAGCTCAACTCCCGGGACAGAAGAGACCCAGTACTTC	CASSSTPGTEETQYF
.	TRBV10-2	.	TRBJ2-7	TGCGCCAGCAGTGAAGCCTTCAGGGCCCACGAGCAGTACTTC	CASSEAFRAHEQYF
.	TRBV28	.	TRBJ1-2	TGTGCCAGCAGCCCCGATCCTCTGCGGGGAGGCTACACCTTC	CASSPDPLRGGYTF
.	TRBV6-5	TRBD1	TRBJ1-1	TGTGCCAGCAGCCAAAACACCCCTGGACAGGATGAAGCTTTCTTT	CASSQNTPGQDEAFF
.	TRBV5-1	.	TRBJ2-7	TGCGCCAGCAGCTTGGCCGTACGCTCCTACGAGCAGTACTTC	CASSLAVRSYEQYF
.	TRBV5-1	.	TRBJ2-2	TGCGCCAGCAGCTTGGGGGGCGGTCACTTGAACACCGGGGAGCTGTTTTTT	CASSLGGGHLNTGELFF
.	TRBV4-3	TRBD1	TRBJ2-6	TGCGCCAGCAGCCAAGTCGCAGGGGGTAGTACTGGGGCCAACGTCCTGACTTTC	CASSQVAGGSTGANVLTF
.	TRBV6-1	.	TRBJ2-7	TGTGCCAGCAGCCTCGGGACTTCCTACGAGCAGTACTTC	CASSLGTSYEQYF